This T cell receptor beta chain came from a study of T-cell memory formation after mild COVID-19. The CDR3 is made up of 15 amino acids. The ends lost 4 bases at V and 1 base at J; junction bases unmatched: 7. Germline CDR1 reads SGDLS; CDR2 reads YYNGEE. At least ten counts were recorded for this clonotype. TCRdb re-analysed the 5' RACE reads in MiXCR, keeping a single row per CDR3 protein. The data contain under 300,000 distinct CDR3 sequences, around 8% of them singletons. Sample: PBMCs or a T cell subset sorted from them (not recorded which). This TCR derives from a man aged 18 to 35 who had mild COVID-19 (a few samples of this study predate the infection). Cell type and time point are not known. The chain couples TRBV9 to TRBJ1-1; 7 bases map to TRBD1. In nucleotides, the CDR3 is TGTGCCAGCAGCCCAAGACAGGGTCAGAACACTGAAGCTTTCTTT. Its protein product is CASSPRQGQNTEAFF.